This entry lists 6 T cell receptor beta chains sequenced from one sample in a study of T cells after yellow fever vaccination (dated by TCRdb to between 2018 and 2021). The treatment or condition tag for this specimen amounts to: live attenuated yellow fever vaccine strain. The protocol used for the library was 5' RACE. The data were produced on an Illumina HiSeq 2500. The raw public data were reprocessed by TCRdb itself: fastp quality trimming at Q25, MiXCR clonotype calling, in-frame beta chains only. Each entry is one CDR3 protein sequence, shown with its most common DNA and genes. Counted in this sample were 46,000 or so distinct CDR3 sequences; approximately 6.3% of them appeared once. About 10% of the sample goes to the ten largest clones. The specimen was PBMCs, either bulk or a sorted T-cell subset (CD4+, CD8+, memory, or dextramer-sorted; not recorded which), collected 45 days after the yellow fever booster vaccination. These receptors were collected from a man aged 30 to 39 who received the YFV17D yellow fever vaccine.

This clonotype was counted at least ten times. The chain recombines TRBV24-1 with TRBJ1-4; D call uncertain. The CDR3 contains 17 residues. In germline, CDR1 is KGHDR, CDR2 SFDVKD. The V and J ends lost 4 bases and 8 bases respectively, with 22 bases between them. CDR3 in DNA: TGTGCCACCAGTGAAAATAACGACGGCCTAAAAGAGGAAAAACTGTTTTTT. Protein sequence: CATSENNDGLKEEKLFF.

This clonotype was seen many times. CDR3 amino acids: CASSYSYRGETQYF. The CDR3 nucleotides are TGTGCCAGCAGTTACTCCTACAGGGGTGAGACCCAGTACTTC. This chain uses TRBV6-5 with TRBJ2-5; 7 nucleotides align to TRBD1. This CDR3 has 14 residues. Germline V gene data show CDR1 as MNHEY and CDR2 as SVGAGI. V lost 0 bases and J lost 5; bases outside the gene matches: 3.

The rearrangement links TRBV28 to TRBJ1-5; D is unresolved. Germline V CDR1 and CDR2: MDHEN, SYDVKM. The V end lost 5 bases, the J end lost 7 bases, and 12 bases lay between the germline ends. There are 13 residues in the CDR3. CDR3 DNA: TGTGCCAGCAGTCCTCCCGGCTGGCAGCCCCAGCATTTT. It encodes CASSPPGWQPQHF.

This clonotype has ten or more counts. The chain employs TRBV7-9 and TRBJ2-3; the match to TRBD2 covers 8 bases. CDR3 length: 16 amino acids. Germline CDR1 reads SEHNR; CDR2 reads FQNEAQ (reference sequence). V dropped 7 bases and J dropped 4; count of bases not matched to a gene: 13. The CDR3 nucleotides read TGTGCCAGCACACCCCGCCCTAGCGGGTACTCAGATACGCAGTATTTT. Amino acid sequence: CASTPRPSGYSDTQYF. Full variable domain (outside the CDR3, taken from reference TRBV7-9 and TRBJ2-3): DTGVSQNPRHKITKRGQNVTFRCDPISEHNRLYWYRQTLGQGPEFLTYFQNEAQLEKSRLLSDRFSAERPKGSFSTLEIQRTEQGDSAMYLCASTPRPSGYSDTQYFGPGTRLTVL.

This chain joins TRBV30 and TRBJ2-2, with a tentative D call TRBD1 (5 bases). Trimming left V 1 base short and J 1 base short, with 7 bases between. The CDR3 is 14 residues long. Germline V gene data show CDR1 as GTSNPN and CDR2 as SVGIG (reference sequence). CDR3 region: CAWSGQMNTGELFF. The CDR3 region has the DNA TGTGCCTGGAGTGGACAGATGAACACCGGGGAGCTGTTTTTT. The whole variable domain, remainder taken from reference TRBV30 and TRBJ2-2, is SQTIHQWPATLVQPVGSPLSLECTVEGTSNPNLYWYRQAAGRGLQLLFYSVGIGQISSEVPQNLSASRPQDRQFILSSKKLLLSDSGFYLCAWSGQMNTGELFFGEGSRLTVL.

This clonotype was recorded many times. Here the CDR3 DNA reads TGTGCCAGCAGTCGACTAGTCTTCCGTTCAGATACGCAGTATTTT. Protein product: CASSRLVFRSDTQYF. The rearrangement links TRBV2 to TRBJ2-3; possibly TRBD2 for D (6 bases). This CDR3 spans 15 amino acids. Germline values: CDR1 SNHLY, CDR2 FYNNEI. V was shortened by 5 bases and J by 4 bases, with 16 bases between the two germline ends.